The 23 T cell receptor beta chains below were found in one sample sequenced in a study of T cell repertoires in cytomegalovirus infection. TCRdb re-derived calls from the reads in MiXCR, one entry per CDR3 protein. The sample carries under 800,000 distinct CDR3 sequences, 20% to 25% recorded once. The sequenced sample consisted of CD8+ T cells from PBMCs. Receptor source: a human donor in good health (CMV status not recorded). Some clones in this sample may be carry-over from other donors' samples.

This chain connects TRBV15 to TRBJ2-7; tentative D call: TRBD2 (6 bases). Per the germline V gene, CDR1 is LNHNV and CDR2 is YYDKDF (reference sequence). This CDR3 is built from 17 residues. Trimming stripped 1 base from V and 2 bases from J, with 18 bases between. The CDR3 DNA reads as TGTGCCACCAGCAGAGTAAGGGACTCCGAAGGCCCCTACGAGCAGTACGTC. It encodes CATSRVRDSEGPYEQYV.

Comment on this clonotype: At one boundary the junction diverges from the germline segment, which might be a read error. The CDR3 DNA reads as TGTGCCAGCAGCTTAGGGGACAGGGGGCAAGAGAACCAGTACTTC. This codes for CASSLGDRGQENQYF. This chain links TRBV7-2 with TRBJ2-5; 12 nucleotides agree with TRBD1. This CDR3 has 15 amino acids. Germline V CDR1 and CDR2: SGHTA, FQGNSA.

The chain carries TRBV5-6 and TRBJ2-1; possibly TRBD1 for D (6 bases). Trimming shortened V by 4 bases and J by 7 bases, and 12 bases separated the two germline ends. In germline, CDR1 is SGHDT, CDR2 YYEEEE. This CDR3 region has 13 residues. The CDR3 nucleotides are TGTGCCAGCAGCCCAGAACAGGGAAATGAGCAGTTCTTC. Translation: CASSPEQGNEQFF.

This clonotype was seen a handful of times. This chain joins TRBV29-1 and TRBJ2-2, with TRBD1 matching 8 bases. The CDR3 is 12 residues long. V gave up 7 bases and J gave up 6 bases; unmatched junction bases: 4. CDR1 and CDR2 from the germline V gene are SQVTM and ANQGSEA. The CDR3 is CSGTGYAGELFF. The CDR3 DNA sequence: TGCAGCGGGACAGGGTATGCCGGGGAGCTGTTTTTT.

This clonotype has a count of ten or more. This rearrangement joins TRBV12-3 or TRBV12-4 to TRBJ1-1; no reliable D call. The V end was cut by 4 bases, the J end by 2 bases, with 8 bases between. This CDR3 has 13 amino acids. The CDR3 region is CASSSGPNTEAFF. CDR3 bases: TGTGCCAGCAGTTCAGGACCAAACACTGAAGCTTTCTTT.

The table lists this clonotype with many counts. The chain carries TRBV7-9 and TRBJ2-5; D unclear. Trimming shortened V by 0 bases and J by 4 bases, and 12 bases separated the two germline ends. Germline V gives CDR1 SEHNR, CDR2 FQNEAQ (reference sequence). The CDR3 contains 15 residues. CDR3 residues: CASSLATAVGETQYF. CDR3 sequence (DNA): TGTGCCAGCAGCTTAGCGACCGCAGTTGGAGAGACCCAGTACTTC. The full variable domain, its missing parts supplied by reference TRBV7-9 and TRBJ2-5, is DTGVSQNPRHKITKRGQNVTFRCDPISEHNRLYWYRQTLGQGPEFLTYFQNEAQLEKSRLLSDRFSAERPKGSFSTLEIQRTEQGDSAMYLCASSLATAVGETQYFGPGTRLLVL.

The chain is built from TRBV4-1 and TRBJ2-1; the D gene is possibly TRBD2 (6 bases). The germline V gene has CDR1 MGHRA and CDR2 YSYEKL. The CDR3 runs 12 residues. Between the trimmed V and J ends, which lost 1 base and 10 bases, there was a span of 8 bases. This CDR3 reads CASSQGGREQFF. In nucleotides, the CDR3 is TGCGCCAGCAGCCAAGGAGGGAGGGAGCAGTTCTTC.

Ten or more counts support this clonotype. The J gene is TRBJ1-5, the V gene TRBV28; D is perhaps TRBD1 (5 bases). Germline-derived CDR1 and CDR2 are MDHEN and SYDVKM. V shed 6 bases and J shed 2 bases, with 14 bases lying between them. The CDR3 totals 15 residues. As DNA, the CDR3 is TGTGCCAGCAGCTTAGCAGGGAACGGCAATCAGCCCCAGCATTTT. Amino acids: CASSLAGNGNQPQHF.

This clonotype appeared a few times. The chain carries TRBV28 and TRBJ1-3; possibly TRBD1 for D (5 bases). V dropped 10 bases and J dropped 4 bases, with 20 bases sitting between them. The CDR3 runs 15 residues. Germline assignment: CDR1 MDHEN and CDR2 SYDVKM. The CDR3 sequence: CATKDGGGYGNTIYF. CDR3 DNA: TGTGCCACCAAGGACGGCGGGGGATACGGAAACACCATATATTTT.

V and J are TRBV12-3 or TRBV12-4 and TRBJ1-5; D is uncertain. The CDR3 contains 14 residues. V was shortened by 4 bases and J by 4 bases, with 11 bases between the two germline ends. The CDR3 loop is CASSSQVWNQPQHF. The CDR3 DNA is TGTGCCAGCAGTTCACAAGTATGGAATCAGCCCCAGCATTTT.

There are a few counts of this clonotype. This rearrangement joins TRBV6-5 to TRBJ2-2, with D possibly TRBD1 on 6 matching bases. V was trimmed by 0 bases and J by 4 bases, leaving 15 bases between them. CDR1 and CDR2 from the germline V gene are MNHEY and SVGAGI. The CDR3 has 17 residues. CDR3 loop: CASSYSIGTWGTGELFF. In DNA form, the CDR3 reads TGTGCCAGCAGTTACTCTATCGGGACATGGGGCACCGGGGAGCTGTTTTTT.

Points on this clonotype: One base away lies a much larger clone, so this may be a sequencing read error. The rearrangement uses TRBV7-9 and TRBJ1-2; D is undetermined. Trimming took 0 bases from V and 4 from J, leaving 18 bases between them. Looked up from germline, CDR1 is SEHNR and CDR2 is FQNEAQ (reference sequence). The CDR3 runs to 17 residues. CDR3 sequence (DNA): TGTGCCAGCAGCTTAGCTCTAGGGCAGGCATCAATCTATGGCTACACCTTC. This codes for CASSLALGQASIYGYTF.

The chain uses TRBV6-5 and TRBJ2-2; D assignment may be TRBD1 or TRBD2 (5 bases each). CDR1 is MNHEY, CDR2 SVGAGI, per germline. The CDR3 is 14 amino acids. V was cut by 3 bases and J by 7 bases, with 12 bases left in between. The CDR3 spells CASSYIGAGGELFF. The CDR3 region has the DNA TGTGCCAGCAGTTATATCGGGGCGGGCGGGGAGCTGTTTTTT.

The gene calls are TRBV19 and TRBJ1-1, with D uncertain. V shed 1 base and J shed 1 base, with 13 bases lying between them. Germline CDR1 is LNHDA and CDR2 is SQIVND (reference sequence). CDR3 size: 16 residues. The CDR3 is CASSIGHSSGNTEAFF. The CDR3 nucleotides read TGTGCCAGTAGTATAGGCCATTCGAGCGGGAACACTGAAGCTTTCTTT.

The chain uses TRBV7-3 and TRBJ2-7; the match to TRBD1 covers 7 bases. Losses at the gene ends were 2 bases for V and 2 bases for J; bases not matched to a gene: 3. This CDR3 spans 14 amino acids. Germline values: CDR1 SGHTA, CDR2 FQGTGA. The CDR3 DNA is TGTGCCAGCAGCTTAGAGGGGGCACCCTACGAGCAGTACGTC. It encodes CASSLEGAPYEQYV.

This clonotype was counted a few times. The V gene is TRBV6-2 or TRBV6-3, the J gene TRBJ2-1, with D unclear. CDR3 length equals 15 residues. Germline V CDR1 and CDR2: MNHEY, SVGEGT. V gave up 0 bases and J gave up 7 bases, with 13 bases separating them. Here the CDR3 reads CASSYSLWTANEQFF. The CDR3 DNA sequence: TGTGCCAGCAGTTACTCGTTATGGACCGCAAATGAGCAGTTCTTC.

This chain uses TRBV29-1 with TRBJ2-2, with D possibly being TRBD1 or TRBD2 (6 bases each). The CDR3 spans 12 residues. In germline, CDR1 is SQVTM, CDR2 ANQGSEA. Deletions cut 5 bases from V and 7 bases from J, with 11 bases between. CDR3 sequence reads: CSVKGGLGELFF. Written as DNA, the CDR3 is TGCAGCGTTAAGGGGGGCCTCGGGGAGCTGTTTTTT.

Note on this clonotype: A clone one base away is much larger, so this may be a read error. The chain couples TRBV7-6 to TRBJ1-1; D call uncertain. This CDR3 is 12 amino acids long. CDR1 is SGHVS, CDR2 FNYEAQ, per germline. The CDR3 is CANSPIEAEAFF. The CDR3 DNA reads as TGTGCCAACAGCCCAATCGAGGCTGAGGCTTTCTTT.

V and J are TRBV4-2 and TRBJ2-1; the D is unclear. The length of the CDR3 is 12 residues. V dropped 0 bases and J dropped 8 bases, with 5 bases sitting between them. The germline gives CDR1 LGHNA, CDR2 YNFKEQ. CDR3 protein: CASSQDADEQFF. The CDR3 nucleotides are TGTGCCAGCAGCCAAGACGCCGATGAGCAGTTCTTC.

V usage is TRBV7-9 and J usage is TRBJ2-6; 7 nucleotides line up with TRBD1. There are 17 residues in the CDR3. V lost 8 bases to trimming and J lost 0 bases; unmatched junction nucleotides: 10. Germline loops: CDR1 SEHNR, CDR2 FQNEAQ (reference sequence). This chain's CDR3 is CASRRGQVLSGANVLTF. The CDR3 bases are TGTGCCAGCCGCCGTGGACAGGTACTCTCTGGGGCCAACGTCCTGACTTTC.

This clonotype was observed at least ten times. DNA of the CDR3: TGTGCCAGCATTCATGGAGACAGGGGATCTGAAGCTTTCTTT. Translating it yields CASIHGDRGSEAFF. This chain uses TRBV28 with TRBJ1-1, with 8 bases lining up with TRBD1. The germline CDR1 and CDR2 sequences are MDHEN and SYDVKM. With V trimmed by 7 bases and J by 6 bases, 10 bases remained unmatched. The CDR3 consists of 14 residues.

In its sample, this clonotype was seen a few times. This chain links TRBV14 with TRBJ2-2; the D gene is possibly TRBD1 (6 bases). The CDR3 covers 15 residues. Trimming pared 6 bases from V and 1 base from J, leaving 12 bases between. Germline V gene lookup returns CDR1 SGHDN and CDR2 FVKESK. The CDR3 region has the DNA TGTGCCAGCAGTTATACAGGGTGGAACACCGGGGAGCTGTTTTTT. Its protein is CASSYTGWNTGELFF.

This clonotype was found many times. V is TRBV7-3 and J is TRBJ2-1, with D hard to call. CDR1 SGHTA and CDR2 FQGTGA come from the germline V gene. The CDR3 covers 15 residues. Trimming shortened V by 5 bases and J by 0 bases, and 11 bases separated the two germline ends. The CDR3 reads CASSIIRSSYNEQFF. The CDR3 bases are TGTGCCAGCAGCATCATCAGGAGCTCCTACAATGAGCAGTTCTTC.